Presented here are 26 T cell receptor beta chains from one specimen sequenced in a study of blood T cell repertoires in COVID-19. The method was immunoSEQ multiplex PCR; TCRdb's version includes in-frame clones alone and lacks a portion of them. In the table there are 250,000 to 300,000 clones, 80% to 85% of which are singletons. Material for sequencing was PBMCs or T cells enriched from blood (not recorded which). These receptors came from a man aged 40-50 years who had been exposed to COVID-19.

V is TRBV2 and J is TRBJ1-2; D remains ambiguous. CDR3 length: 12 residues. Per the germline V gene, CDR1 is SNHLY and CDR2 is FYNNEI. Between the trimmed V and J ends, which lost 8 bases and 2 bases, there was a span of 9 bases. The CDR3 loop is CASDYRNYGYTF. The DNA for the CDR3 is TGTGCCAGCGACTATAGGAACTATGGCTACACCTTC. The entire variable domain, with the rest obtained from reference TRBV2 and TRBJ1-2, is as follows: EPEVTQTPSHQVTQMGQEVILRCVPISNHLYFYWYRQILGQKVEFLVSFYNNEISEKSEIFDDQFSVERPDGSNFTLKIRSTKLEDSAMYFCASDYRNYGYTFGSGTRLTVV.

V is TRBV7-9 and J is TRBJ1-1; D not resolved. Germline CDR1 reads SEHNR; CDR2 reads FQNEAQ (reference sequence). V lost 5 bases and J 1 base, leaving 8 bases between the germline ends. This CDR3 is built from 13 residues. The CDR3 bases are TGTGCCAGCAGCCAAACAGAGAACACTGAAGCTTTCTTT. Encoded protein: CASSQTENTEAFF.

The genes are TRBV5-1 and TRBJ1-3; TRBD1 is a possible D gene (6 bases). Per germline, CDR1 SGHRS and CDR2 YFSETQ. V was clipped by 0 bases and J by 2 bases, with 9 bases between them. This CDR3 region has 15 residues. CDR3 sequence: CASSLASGAGNTIYF. The CDR3 DNA reads as TGCGCCAGCAGCTTGGCCTCAGGGGCTGGAAACACCATATATTTT. The full variable domain, completed using reference TRBV5-1 and TRBJ1-3, is KAGVTQTPRYLIKTRGQQVTLSCSPISGHRSVSWYQQTPGQGLQFLFEYFSETQRNKGNFPGRFSGRQFSNSRSEMNVSTLELGDSALYLCASSLASGAGNTIYFGEGSWLTVV.

The chain employs TRBV2 and TRBJ1-2, with 8 bases aligning to TRBD1. Germline CDR1 and CDR2: SNHLY and FYNNEI. This CDR3 has 14 residues. Losses at the gene ends were 6 bases for V and 5 bases for J; bases not matched to a gene: 8. The CDR3 DNA is TGTGCCAGCAGACCCGGGACAGGCTTTTATGGCTACACCTTC. Amino acids: CASRPGTGFYGYTF.

The V gene is TRBV10-3, the J gene TRBJ2-5; D might be TRBD1 (5 bases). The CDR3 is made up of 12 amino acids. V lost 7 bases to trimming and J lost 2 bases, with 8 bases between them. Germline loops: CDR1 ENHRY, CDR2 SYGVKD. DNA of the CDR3: TGTGCCATCATAAGGGGACAAGAGACCCAGTACTTC. It codes for CAIIRGQETQYF.

The genes are TRBV7-6 and TRBJ2-7; 8 bases are shared with TRBD1. The ends lost 5 bases at V and 1 base at J; junction bases unmatched: 10. CDR3 length equals 16 residues. The germline CDR1 and CDR2 sequences are SGHVS and FNYEAQ. The CDR3 DNA is TGTGCCAGCAGCCCCTCGGCACAGGGGGGATCCTACGAGCAGTACTTC. Its translation: CASSPSAQGGSYEQYF.

This chain joins TRBV2 and TRBJ1-2, with D perhaps TRBD1 (6 bases). Trimming pared 3 bases from V and 8 bases from J, leaving 16 bases between. CDR1 is SNHLY, CDR2 FYNNEI, per germline. The CDR3 has 14 residues. The CDR3 region has the DNA TGTGCCAGCAGTGACGGTGGGGGCGCGAGCGGCTACACCTTC. This encodes CASSDGGGASGYTF.

The chain recombines TRBV30 with TRBJ2-1; 9 nucleotides line up with TRBD2. This CDR3 contains 14 residues. Germline CDR1 GTSNPN, CDR2 SVGIG (reference sequence). V shed 4 bases and J 10 bases; nucleotides not matched to a gene: 11. CDR3 coding DNA: TGTGCCTGGAAGGCTAGCGGGATATCAACGGAGCAGTTCTTC. It specifies CAWKASGISTEQFF. Using reference TRBV30 and TRBJ2-1 for the parts outside the CDR3, the full variable domain is SQTIHQWPATLVQPVGSPLSLECTVEGTSNPNLYWYRQAAGRGLQLLFYSVGIGQISSEVPQNLSASRPQDRQFILSSKKLLLSDSGFYLCAWKASGISTEQFFGPGTRLTVL.

This chain joins TRBV29-1 and TRBJ2-4; 11 nucleotides line up with TRBD2. This CDR3 has 15 residues. CDR1 and CDR2 from the germline V gene are SQVTM and ANQGSEA. The V and J ends lost 6 bases and 6 bases, in that order; junction bases with no gene match: 10. CDR3 amino acids: CSVIGPSGRLNIQYF. For the CDR3, the DNA is TGCAGCGTAATAGGGCCTAGCGGGAGGTTAAACATTCAGTACTTC.

The chain combines TRBV6-1 with TRBJ1-6; D is uncertain. Germline CDR1 reads MNHNS; CDR2 reads SASEGT. Trimming left V 3 bases short and J 0 bases short, with 9 bases between. This CDR3 is 16 amino acids long. Written as DNA, the CDR3 is TGTGCCAGCAGTGAGGTGGAGAGCTCCTATAATTCACCCCTCCACTTT. Its protein is CASSEVESSYNSPLHF.

The CDR3 sequence: CASSYPDYTQYF. The CDR3 DNA is TGTGCCAGCAGTTACCCCGACTACACGCAGTATTTT. The genes are TRBV6-6 and TRBJ2-3; D may be TRBD2 (5 bases). Germline CDR1 and CDR2: MNHNY and SVGAGI (reference sequence). Trimming shortened V by 2 bases and J by 9 bases, and 9 bases separated the two germline ends. The CDR3 runs 12 residues.

V gene TRBV19 combines with J gene TRBJ1-4, with TRBD1 matching 7 bases. The CDR3 totals 18 residues. V shed 2 bases, J shed 8 bases, and the junction held 17 bases outside the gene matches. CDR1 is LNHDA and CDR2 is SQIVND in the germline V gene (reference sequence). CDR3 sequence: CASSIRGWTDRAGEKLFF. CDR3 DNA sequence: TGTGCCAGTAGTATACGAGGGTGGACCGACAGGGCCGGGGAAAAACTGTTTTTT.

V and J are TRBV10-3 and TRBJ2-1, with D unresolved. CDR1 ENHRY and CDR2 SYGVKD come from the germline V gene. CDR3 size: 11 residues. V was clipped by 4 bases and J by 10 bases, with 8 bases between them. The CDR3 region has the DNA TGTGCCATCAGTGGGAGTCGGGAGCAGTTCTTC. Protein product: CAISGSREQFF.

J is TRBJ2-6 and V is TRBV29-1; D perhaps matches TRBD1 (6 bases). Looked up from germline, CDR1 is SQVTM and CDR2 is ANQGSEA. With 6 bases removed from V and 0 bases from J, the gap between germline ends came to 21 bases. The length of the CDR3 is 18 residues. In DNA, the CDR3 is TGCAGCGTCGTTGACTGGACAGCCGAGAGCTCTGGGGCCAACGTCCTGACTTTC. Protein: CSVVDWTAESSGANVLTF.

The rearrangement joins TRBV2 to TRBJ2-7; 11 positions match TRBD1. The germline V gene has CDR1 SNHLY and CDR2 FYNNEI. J was trimmed by 4 bases and V by 6 bases; bases with no gene match: 11. The CDR3 covers 16 residues. CDR3 sequence: CASRIGRTGGPYEQYF. The CDR3 nucleotides are TGTGCCAGCAGGATAGGTAGGACAGGGGGCCCGTACGAGCAGTACTTC.

This clone was found once. This chain connects TRBV7-2 to TRBJ2-7, with 8 bases identical to TRBD2. CDR3 length equals 15 residues. The germline CDR1 and CDR2 sequences are SGHTA and FQGNSA. J was trimmed by 2 bases and V by 5 bases; bases with no gene match: 8. The CDR3 sequence: CASSRGGGSPYEQYF. The CDR3 bases are TGTGCCAGCAGCCGGGGGGGCGGGAGTCCCTACGAGCAGTACTTC.

J is TRBJ2-7 and V is TRBV6-1; D unclear. The CDR3 sequence is 15 residues long. Trimming took 2 bases from V and 3 from J, leaving 14 bases between them. The germline V gene encodes CDR1 MNHNS and CDR2 SASEGT. CDR3 sequence reads: CASSEYTDTIYEQYF. In DNA form, the CDR3 reads TGTGCCAGCAGTGAATATACTGACACGATCTACGAGCAGTACTTC.

The chain couples TRBV5-1 to TRBJ1-3; perhaps TRBD1 as D (5 bases). The CDR3 is made up of 14 amino acids. CDR1 and CDR2 (germline): SGHRS, YFSETQ. Trimming left V 4 bases short and J 4 bases short, with 12 bases between. The DNA of the CDR3 is TGCGCCAGCAGCACAGCGACAGCAGGAAACACCATATATTTT. Translating it yields CASSTATAGNTIYF.

V is TRBV5-1 and J is TRBJ2-7; D not certain. There are 13 residues in the CDR3. Germline V lookup: CDR1 SGHRS, CDR2 YFSETQ. V was trimmed by 0 bases and J by 10 bases, leaving 14 bases between them. CDR3 loop: CASSLARFGLQYF. The CDR3, as DNA: TGCGCCAGCAGCTTGGCCCGATTTGGCCTTCAGTACTTC.

This clone was observed a handful of times. V is TRBV4-1 and J is TRBJ2-1; TRBD1 is a possible D gene (7 bases). V lost 4 bases and J lost 2, with 15 bases in between. Germline loops: CDR1 MGHRA, CDR2 YSYEKL. There are 16 residues in the CDR3. The CDR3 reads CASSPGGGSTYNEQFF. The CDR3 coding sequence is TGCGCCAGCAGCCCAGGGGGAGGCAGCACCTACAATGAGCAGTTCTTC.

The rearrangement uses TRBV5-1 and TRBJ1-1; D gene uncertain. This CDR3 has 13 amino acids. Trimming removed 0 bases from V and 6 bases from J, with 9 bases in between. CDR1 is SGHRS, CDR2 YFSETQ, per germline. CDR3 nucleotide sequence: TGCGCCAGCAGCTTGGGGACGGGATCTGAAGCTTTCTTT. Protein: CASSLGTGSEAFF.

This chain connects TRBV2 to TRBJ2-1; 7 bases align to TRBD2. The CDR3 runs 15 residues. CDR1 and CDR2 (germline): SNHLY, FYNNEI. V lost 3 bases to trimming and J lost 5 bases; unmatched junction nucleotides: 7. The chain's CDR3 is CASSDRLGGDNEQFF. Written as DNA, the CDR3 is TGTGCCAGCAGTGACCGGTTGGGAGGGGACAATGAGCAGTTCTTC. Using reference TRBV2 and TRBJ2-1 for the parts outside the CDR3, the full variable domain is EPEVTQTPSHQVTQMGQEVILRCVPISNHLYFYWYRQILGQKVEFLVSFYNNEISEKSEIFDDQFSVERPDGSNFTLKIRSTKLEDSAMYFCASSDRLGGDNEQFFGPGTRLTVL.

The rearrangement links TRBV7-3 to TRBJ2-1; 10 bases agree with TRBD2. Germline CDR1 and CDR2: SGHTA and FQGTGA. The length of the CDR3 is 18 residues. J lost 1 base, V lost 2 bases, and 8 bases had no gene match. In DNA form, the CDR3 reads TGTGCCAGCAGCTTATTGGGTAGCGGGGGGAGGTCCTACAATGAGCAGTTCTTC. Residues: CASSLLGSGGRSYNEQFF.

V gene TRBV6-4 combines with J gene TRBJ1-5; D is perhaps TRBD1 (5 bases). Germline CDR1 MRHNA, CDR2 SNTAGT. The CDR3 totals 17 residues. The V and J ends lost 2 bases and 4 bases respectively, with 18 bases between them. The CDR3 reads CASSDGAAGTRNQPQHF. The CDR3 nucleotides read TGTGCCAGCAGTGACGGTGCGGCAGGGACTAGAAATCAGCCCCAGCATTTT.

The chain uses TRBV5-1 and TRBJ2-7; 14 positions match TRBD2. Germline CDR1 SGHRS, CDR2 YFSETQ. This CDR3 has 16 residues. J gave up 7 bases and V 0 bases, and 6 bases lay outside the gene matches. The CDR3 region has the DNA TGCGCCAGCAGCTTGGCCGGGACTAGCGGGAGCCGGGAGCAGTACTTC. This codes for CASSLAGTSGSREQYF.

The chain joins TRBV24-1 to TRBJ2-7; 8 nucleotides line up with TRBD1. The V gene's germline CDR1 is KGHDR and CDR2 SFDVKD. V lost 3 bases to trimming and J lost 0 bases; unmatched junction nucleotides: 9. The CDR3 totals 17 residues. CDR3 residues: CATSDTSGQGGSYEQYF. In DNA, the CDR3 is TGTGCCACCAGTGATACGTCTGGACAGGGAGGCTCCTACGAGCAGTACTTC.